A selection of T cell receptor beta chains follows, all from one sample in a study of blood T cell repertoires in COVID-19. Profiled with immunoSEQ multiplex PCR; TCRdb holds only in-frame clones, not every one. This table has roughly 230,000 clones, 75% to 90% appearing once. Sequencing was performed on peripheral blood. The source of these receptors is a woman between 40 and 50 years old who had recovered from COVID-19. CDR3s include the opening cysteine and the closing phenylalanine or tryptophan. D genes are given only for firm matches. The size entry is marked missing in some rows and otherwise reads once, few, many or a size class.

j_call | v_call | clone_size | d_call | cdr3_aa | cdr3_nt
TRBJ2-2 | TRBV7-2 | NA | TRBD2 | CASSSSGLANTGELFF | TGTGCCAGCAGCTCCTCTGGACTAGCGAACACCGGGGAGCTGTTTTTT
TRBJ2-7 | TRBV4-1 | NA | TRBD2 | CASSHAYGGGGAVGHEQYF | TGCGCCAGCAGCCATGCTTACGGGGGCGGGGGGGCCGTCGGCCACGAGCAGTACTTC
TRBJ1-1 | TRBV11-2 | NA | NA | CASSLVGGAGDTEAFF | TGTGCCAGCAGCTTAGTTGGGGGAGCGGGGGACACTGAAGCTTTCTTT
TRBJ1-1 | TRBV19 | NA | NA | CASSRQENTEAFF | TGTGCCAGTAGTAGGCAGGAGAACACTGAAGCTTTCTTT
TRBJ2-1 | TRBV11-2 | NA | NA | CASSPNYNEQFF | TGTGCCAGCAGCCCAAATTACAATGAGCAGTTCTTC
TRBJ2-1 | TRBV6-5 | NA | TRBD2 | CAAQPRLAGGKEQFF | TGTGCCGCCCAGCCGAGGCTAGCGGGGGGCAAAGAGCAGTTCTTC
TRBJ2-1 | TRBV7-9 | NA | NA | CASSSSLGRDEQFF | TGTGCCAGCAGCTCCAGTTTAGGTCGGGATGAGCAGTTCTTC
TRBJ1-1 | TRBV11-2 | NA | NA | CASSVQGHLNTEAFF | TGTGCCAGCAGCGTACAGGGTCACCTGAACACTGAAGCTTTCTTT
TRBJ2-3 | TRBV24-1 | NA | TRBD1 | CATSDFTGVSTDTQYF | TGTGCCACCAGTGATTTTACAGGGGTTAGCACAGATACGCAGTATTTT
TRBJ2-7 | TRBV19 | NA | TRBD2 | CASSIQSSASGGYEQYF | TGTGCCAGTAGTATACAATCTTCGGCTAGCGGGGGCTACGAGCAGTACTTC
TRBJ1-2 | TRBV29-1 | NA | NA | CSVGRADGYTF | TGCAGCGTTGGCAGGGCGGATGGCTACACCTTC
TRBJ1-2 | TRBV5-1 | NA | TRBD1 | CASSLVSGGWYGYTF | TGCGCCAGCAGCTTGGTGTCAGGGGGCTGGTATGGCTACACCTTC
TRBJ1-2 | TRBV7-2 | NA | TRBD1 | CASSLVGQGDGYTF | TGTGCCAGCAGCTTAGTGGGACAGGGGGATGGCTACACCTTC
TRBJ1-2 | TRBV18 | NA | NA | CASSPEVLYGYTF | TGTGCCAGCTCACCTGAGGTCCTCTATGGCTACACCTTC
TRBJ1-1 | TRBV29-1 | NA | NA | CSAEPSDGGMNTEAFF | TGCAGCGCCGAACCCTCAGACGGGGGTATGAACACTGAAGCTTTCTTT
TRBJ1-6 | TRBV2 | NA | NA | CASSVGGSSYNSPLHF | TGTGCCAGCAGTGTCGGGGGGAGCTCCTATAATTCACCCCTCCACTTT
TRBJ1-2 | TRBV3-1/TRBV3-2 | NA | NA | CASSQGWGGQSNYGYTF | TGTGCCAGCAGCCAGGGGTGGGGGGGACAAAGTAACTATGGCTACACCTTC
TRBJ1-4 | TRBV2 | once | NA | CASIRQSTNEKLFF | TGTGCCAGCATCCGACAGTCAACTAATGAAAAACTGTTTTTT
TRBJ1-1 | TRBV27 | NA | NA | CASSGARNTEAFF | TGTGCCAGCAGTGGGGCCCGGAACACTGAAGCTTTCTTT
TRBJ1-4 | TRBV27 | NA | NA | CASRRLGGSEKLFF | TGTGCCAGCAGAAGACTAGGTGGTAGTGAAAAACTGTTTTTT
TRBJ1-5 | TRBV15 | NA | NA | CATSREGAGQPQHF | TGTGCCACCAGCAGAGAGGGGGCCGGTCAGCCCCAGCATTTT
TRBJ1-1 | TRBV11-3 | NA | NA | CASSLNRNTEAFF | TGTGCCAGCAGCTTAAACAGGAACACTGAAGCTTTCTTT
TRBJ1-1 | TRBV24-1 | NA | NA | CATSDLWQTEAFF | TGTGCCACCAGTGATTTATGGCAGACTGAAGCTTTCTTT
TRBJ2-2 | TRBV5-1 | NA | TRBD1 | CASSKSGTGMLTGELFF | TGCGCCAGCAGCAAATCCGGGACAGGGATGTTGACCGGGGAGCTGTTTTTT
TRBJ1-2 | TRBV7-9 | once | TRBD1 | CASSFGQGVGYTF | TGTGCCAGCAGCTTTGGACAGGGGGTTGGCTACACCTTC
TRBJ2-7 | TRBV10-2 | NA | NA | CASSEGSSYEQYF | TGCGCCAGCAGTGAGGGGAGCTCCTACGAGCAGTACTTC
TRBJ2-1 | TRBV15 | NA | TRBD2 | CATSSRGLTSGRAANEQFF | TGTGCCACCAGCTCGAGGGGCCTAACTAGCGGGAGGGCCGCCAATGAGCAGTTCTTC
TRBJ2-1 | TRBV11-2 | NA | NA | CASSSLGGYNEQFF | TGTGCCAGCAGCTCCTTAGGGGGCTACAATGAGCAGTTCTTC
TRBJ2-1 | TRBV11-1 | NA | NA | CASSLESRAGANEQFF | TGTGCCAGCAGCTTAGAATCCCGAGCAGGGGCCAATGAGCAGTTCTTC
TRBJ2-1 | TRBV5-1 | NA | TRBD2 | CASGQLAESSYNEQFF | TGCGCCAGCGGACAACTAGCGGAAAGCTCCTACAATGAGCAGTTCTTC
TRBJ2-7 | TRBV5-5 | NA | TRBD2 | CASSLNGGGRYEQYF | TGTGCCAGCAGCTTGAATGGCGGGGGGAGGTACGAGCAGTACTTC
TRBJ2-2 | TRBV6-6 | NA | TRBD2 | CASRTSGRVSTGELFF | TGTGCCAGCAGAACAAGCGGGAGGGTTAGCACCGGGGAGCTGTTTTTT
TRBJ2-1 | TRBV6-1 | NA | TRBD2 | CASSDSGGGYNEQFF | TGTGCCAGCAGTGATTCGGGGGGGGGATACAATGAGCAGTTCTTC
TRBJ1-5 | TRBV19 | few | TRBD1 | CASRQGVNQPQHF | TGTGCCAGCAGGCAGGGGGTCAATCAGCCCCAGCATTTT
TRBJ1-6 | TRBV6-5 | NA | NA | CASTPGGESSPLHF | TGTGCCAGCACCCCGGGGGGGGAGAGTTCACCCCTCCACTTT
TRBJ2-3 | TRBV9 | NA | TRBD2 | CASSGGQGTDTQYF | TGTGCCAGCTCGGGGGGGCAAGGAACAGATACGCAGTATTTT
TRBJ1-6 | TRBV19 | NA | TRBD1 | CASRIRDRGSPLHF | TGTGCCAGTAGAATCCGGGACAGGGGTTCACCCCTCCACTTT
TRBJ2-7 | TRBV11-2 | once | TRBD2 | CASSSIAGFYEQYF | TGTGCCAGCAGCTCAATAGCGGGGTTCTACGAGCAGTACTTC
TRBJ2-5 | TRBV6-5 | NA | NA | CAISGRRWETQYF | TGTGCCATCTCGGGCCGGAGGTGGGAGACCCAGTACTTC
TRBJ1-2 | TRBV7-9 | NA | NA | CASSLAAATYGYTF | TGTGCCAGCAGCTTAGCTGCAGCGACCTATGGCTACACCTTC
TRBJ2-5 | TRBV19 | NA | NA | CASSIRTPERGTQYF | TGTGCCAGTAGTATCAGGACCCCCGAACGGGGGACCCAGTACTTC
TRBJ1-5 | TRBV28 | NA | NA | CASSLLSARVQHF | TGTGCCAGCAGTTTATTGTCAGCCAGGGTCCAGCATTTT
TRBJ1-2 | TRBV2 | few | TRBD1 | CASSQGQGYGYTF | TGTGCCAGCAGCCAGGGACAGGGATATGGCTACACCTTC
TRBJ2-3 | TRBV27 | NA | TRBD2 | CASTERGRTDTQYF | TGTGCCAGCACAGAGCGGGGACGCACAGATACGCAGTATTTT
TRBJ2-6 | TRBV24-1 | NA | TRBD1 | CATSDDRGSGANVLTF | TGTGCCACCAGTGATGACAGGGGCTCTGGGGCCAACGTCCTGACTTTC
TRBJ1-1 | TRBV5-1 | NA | NA | CASSKTGSGGTEAFF | TGCGCCAGCAGCAAGACAGGTTCGGGGGGCACTGAAGCTTTCTTT